The next 6 T cell receptor beta chains were all read from a single sample in a study of OX40 agonist ivuxolimab in advanced cancers. Sequencing used immunoSEQ multiplex PCR; TCRdb keeps in-frame clones, though not all of them. This table has about 79,000 clones, under 85% appearing once. Sequenced here: CD4+ or CD8+ T cells sorted from blood, sampled in a trial of the OX40 agonist ivuxolimab. The source of these receptors is an adult with an advanced solid tumor such as melanoma, head and neck, liver or kidney cancer.

The J gene is TRBJ1-5, the V gene TRBV6-1; no reliable D call. CDR1 is MNHNS and CDR2 is SASEGT in the germline V gene. V dropped 7 bases and J dropped 5 bases, with 12 bases sitting between them. The CDR3 extends over 13 amino acids. The CDR3 DNA follows: TGTGCCAGCAAGTTATCGGGTTATCAGCCCCAGCATTTT. Its translation: CASKLSGYQPQHF.

This rearrangement joins TRBV11-1 to TRBJ1-2; D not certain. Per germline, CDR1 SGHAT and CDR2 FQDESV (reference sequence). V gave up 3 bases and J gave up 2 bases, with 10 bases separating them. The CDR3 loop spans 14 amino acids. The CDR3 here is CASSLGQLNYGYTF. Here the CDR3 DNA reads TGTGCCAGCAGCTTGGGCCAGCTCAACTATGGCTACACCTTC. The full variable domain, with the rest looked up from reference TRBV11-1 and TRBJ1-2, is EAEVAQSPRYKITEKSQAVAFWCDPISGHATLYWYRQILGQGPELLVQFQDESVVDDSQLPKDRFSAERLKGVDSTLKIQPAELGDSAMYLCASSLGQLNYGYTFGSGTRLTVV.

The CDR3 region has the DNA TGTGCCAGCAGCGGGTGGGACAGGGACACCGGGGAGCTGTTTTTT. Translating gives CASSGWDRDTGELFF. The V call is TRBV7-2, the J call TRBJ2-2, with 9 bases fitting TRBD1. The junction had 4 bases not matched to a gene; V was cut back by 5 bases and J by 3 bases. The CDR3 totals 15 residues. Germline lookup yields CDR1 SGHTA and CDR2 FQGNSA.

The chain combines TRBV30 with TRBJ2-1; D not resolved. The CDR3 totals 13 residues. Germline CDR1 is GTSNPN and CDR2 is SVGIG (reference sequence). V was pared by 0 bases and J by 9 bases, with 12 bases between. Here the CDR3 DNA reads TGTGCCTGGAGTGTACTTGGGAATGCTGAGCAGTTCTTC. Translated, it gives CAWSVLGNAEQFF.

The chain uses TRBV5-6 and TRBJ2-5, with 9 bases aligning to TRBD1. The CDR3 is 14 amino acids. Germline assignment: CDR1 SGHDT and CDR2 YYEEEE. Trimming cost V 0 bases and J 6 bases; bases outside gene matches: 3. CDR3 residues: CASSLGGQGKTQYF. Here the CDR3 DNA reads TGTGCCAGCAGCTTGGGGGGACAGGGCAAGACCCAGTACTTC.

Only one count was recorded for this clone. The V and J genes are TRBV11-2 and TRBJ2-3, with D unclear. The CDR3 loop spans 12 amino acids. The germline V and J ends were trimmed by 4 bases and 6 bases, with 8 bases remaining between them. Germline V gives CDR1 SGHAT, CDR2 FQNNGV. CDR3 region: CASSWARDTQYF. DNA of the CDR3: TGTGCCAGCAGCTGGGCGAGGGATACGCAGTATTTT. Full variable domain (outside the CDR3, taken from reference TRBV11-2 and TRBJ2-3): EAGVAQSPRYKIIEKRQSVAFWCNPISGHATLYWYQQILGQGPKLLIQFQNNGVVDDSQLPKDRFSAERLKGVDSTLKIQPAKLEDSAVYLCASSWARDTQYFGPGTRLTVL.